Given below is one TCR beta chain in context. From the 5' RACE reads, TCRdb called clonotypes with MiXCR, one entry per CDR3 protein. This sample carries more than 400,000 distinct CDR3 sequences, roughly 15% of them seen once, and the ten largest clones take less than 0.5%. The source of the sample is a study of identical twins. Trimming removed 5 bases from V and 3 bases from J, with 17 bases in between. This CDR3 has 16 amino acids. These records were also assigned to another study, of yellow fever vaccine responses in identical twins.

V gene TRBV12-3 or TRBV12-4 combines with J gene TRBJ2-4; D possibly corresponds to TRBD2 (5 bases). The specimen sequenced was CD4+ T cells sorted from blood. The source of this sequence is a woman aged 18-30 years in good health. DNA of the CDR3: TGTGCCAGCAGTCGATTTGGGGTGGGAGTCAAAAACATTCAGTACTTC. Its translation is CASSRFGVGVKNIQYF.